At least ten counts were recorded for the clone carrying this T cell receptor (beta chain). These data come from a study of CD8+CD57+ T cells in acquired aplastic anemia. Researchers used genomic DNA as the template to profile TCR beta VDJ and CDR3. TCRdb fed the reads into MiXCR, producing one record per CDR3 protein. This sample carries about 190,000 distinct CDR3 sequences, roughly half of them seen once, and the ten largest clones take 16%. This CDR3 contains 13 residues. V lost 6 bases and J 6 bases, leaving 12 bases between the germline ends. Looked up from germline, CDR1 is MNHEY and CDR2 is SVGEGT.

The receptor comes from a human donor in good health, serving as a control. Material for sequencing was sorted CD4+, CD8+, or CD8+CD57+ T cells (not recorded which) from PBMCs. The chain links TRBV6-2 or TRBV6-3 to TRBJ1-5; D is undetermined. The CDR3, as DNA: TGTGCCAGCAGAAAGGATCTGGGTCAGCCCCAGCATTTT. It is translated as CASRKDLGQPQHF.